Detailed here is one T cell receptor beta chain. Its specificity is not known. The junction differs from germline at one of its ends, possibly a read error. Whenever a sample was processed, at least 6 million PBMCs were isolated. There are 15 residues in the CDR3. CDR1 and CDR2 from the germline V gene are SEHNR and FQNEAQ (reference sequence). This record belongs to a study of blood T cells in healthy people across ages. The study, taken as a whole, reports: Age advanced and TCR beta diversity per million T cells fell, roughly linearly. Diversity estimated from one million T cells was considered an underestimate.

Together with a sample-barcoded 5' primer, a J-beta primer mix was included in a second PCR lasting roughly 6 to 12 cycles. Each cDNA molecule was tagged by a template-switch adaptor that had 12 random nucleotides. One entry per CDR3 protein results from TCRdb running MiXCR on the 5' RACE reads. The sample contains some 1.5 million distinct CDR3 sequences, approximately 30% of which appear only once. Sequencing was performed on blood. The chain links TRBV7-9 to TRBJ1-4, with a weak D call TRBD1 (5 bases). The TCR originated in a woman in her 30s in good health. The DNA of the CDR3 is TGTGCCAACAGCGGCGGGACCGCAACTAATGAAAAACTGTTTTTT. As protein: CANSGGTATNEKLFF. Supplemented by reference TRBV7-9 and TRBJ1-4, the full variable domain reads DTGVSQNPRHKITKRGQNVTFRCDPISEHNRLYWYRQTLGQGPEFLTYFQNEAQLEKSRLLSDRFSAERPKGSFSTLEIQRTEQGDSAMYLCANSGGTATNEKLFFGSGTQLSVL.